This T cell receptor beta chain was retrieved from a study of OX40 agonist ivuxolimab in advanced cancers. Study context: The mean age was about 61 years, ranging from 23 to 79, with 80% to 85% of participants male. Study-level findings and limits: Among the least clonally expanded were partial responders at 0.1-3.0 mg/kg. Circulating CD4+ and CD8+ T cells showed clonal expansion by week 6 at 0.1 to 3.0 mg/kg.

TCRdb's copy holds only in-frame clones and misses some; the assay was immunoSEQ multiplex PCR. The table records roughly 56,000 clones, approximately 90% of them present only once. The count of this clone is one. Its antigen remains unidentified. Autoimmune disease history or systemic immunosuppression disqualified patients. The origin of this receptor is an adult with an advanced solid tumor such as melanoma, head and neck, liver or kidney cancer. Source: CD4+ or CD8+ T cells sorted from blood, taken in a trial of the OX40 agonist ivuxolimab.

This CDR3 reads CASSSGVAGYNEQFF. Written as DNA, the CDR3 is TGTGCCAGCAGCTCCGGGGTAGCGGGGTACAATGAGCAGTTCTTC. The chain employs TRBV5-4 and TRBJ2-1, with 8 bases lining up with TRBD2. From germline, CDR1 is SGHNT and CDR2 YYREEE (reference sequence). The length of the CDR3 is 15 residues. Losses at the gene ends were 3 bases for V and 4 bases for J; bases not matched to a gene: 6.